Sequencing of this T cell receptor (beta chain) was carried out in a study of response to subunit inactivated influenza vaccine. This CDR3 comprises 15 residues. Germline CDR1 and CDR2: MDHEN and SYDVKM. Trimming removed 5 bases at V and 3 bases at J, with 17 bases between. This clonotype has more than one count but fewer than ten. From the RT-PCR reads, TCRdb called clonotypes with MiXCR, one entry per CDR3 protein. The data contain 500,000 to 600,000 distinct CDR3 sequences, 7.6% of them singletons. The chain combines TRBV28 with TRBJ2-7, with a possible D match to TRBD1 (6 bases). The sequencing used PBMCs from blood, collected about 23 months after vaccination. This clonotype was sampled from a man between 50 and 69 years old who received an inactivated influenza vaccine. CDR3: CASSPHRAPYYEQYF. CDR3 in DNA: TGTGCCAGCAGTCCCCACAGGGCACCTTACTACGAGCAGTACTTC.